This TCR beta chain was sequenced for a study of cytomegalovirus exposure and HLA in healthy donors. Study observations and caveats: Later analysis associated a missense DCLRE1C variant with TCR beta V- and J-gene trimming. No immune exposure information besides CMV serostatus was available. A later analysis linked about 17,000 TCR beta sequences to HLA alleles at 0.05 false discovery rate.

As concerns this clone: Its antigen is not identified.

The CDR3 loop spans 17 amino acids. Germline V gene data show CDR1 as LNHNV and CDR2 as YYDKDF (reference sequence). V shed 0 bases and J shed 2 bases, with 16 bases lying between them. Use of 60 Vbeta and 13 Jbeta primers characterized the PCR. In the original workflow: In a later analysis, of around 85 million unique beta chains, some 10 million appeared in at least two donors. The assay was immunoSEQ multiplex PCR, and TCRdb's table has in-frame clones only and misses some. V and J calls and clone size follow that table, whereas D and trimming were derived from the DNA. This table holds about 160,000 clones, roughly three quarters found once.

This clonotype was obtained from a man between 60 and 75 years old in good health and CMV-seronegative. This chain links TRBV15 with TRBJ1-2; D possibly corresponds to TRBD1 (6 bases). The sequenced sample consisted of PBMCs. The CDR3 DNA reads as TGTGCCACCAGCAGAGATGGGGTAGGGGGTAAGAACTATGGCTACACCTTC. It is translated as CATSRDGVGGKNYGYTF.